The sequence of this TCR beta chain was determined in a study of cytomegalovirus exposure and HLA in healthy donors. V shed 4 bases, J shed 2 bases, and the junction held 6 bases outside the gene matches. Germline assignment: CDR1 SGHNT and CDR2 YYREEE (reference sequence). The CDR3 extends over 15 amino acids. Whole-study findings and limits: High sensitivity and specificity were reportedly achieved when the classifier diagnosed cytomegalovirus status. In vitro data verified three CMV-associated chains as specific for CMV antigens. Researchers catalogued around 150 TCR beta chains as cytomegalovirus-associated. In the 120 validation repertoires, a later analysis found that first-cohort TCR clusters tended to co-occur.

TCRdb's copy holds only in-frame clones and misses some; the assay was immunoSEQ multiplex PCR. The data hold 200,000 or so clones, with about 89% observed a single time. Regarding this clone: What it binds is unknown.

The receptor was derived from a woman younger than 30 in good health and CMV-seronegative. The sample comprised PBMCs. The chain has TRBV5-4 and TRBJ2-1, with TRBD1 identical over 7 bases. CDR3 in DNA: TGTGCCAGCAGCACAGGGGCTTCACCCTACAATGAGCAGTTCTTC. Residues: CASSTGASPYNEQFF.